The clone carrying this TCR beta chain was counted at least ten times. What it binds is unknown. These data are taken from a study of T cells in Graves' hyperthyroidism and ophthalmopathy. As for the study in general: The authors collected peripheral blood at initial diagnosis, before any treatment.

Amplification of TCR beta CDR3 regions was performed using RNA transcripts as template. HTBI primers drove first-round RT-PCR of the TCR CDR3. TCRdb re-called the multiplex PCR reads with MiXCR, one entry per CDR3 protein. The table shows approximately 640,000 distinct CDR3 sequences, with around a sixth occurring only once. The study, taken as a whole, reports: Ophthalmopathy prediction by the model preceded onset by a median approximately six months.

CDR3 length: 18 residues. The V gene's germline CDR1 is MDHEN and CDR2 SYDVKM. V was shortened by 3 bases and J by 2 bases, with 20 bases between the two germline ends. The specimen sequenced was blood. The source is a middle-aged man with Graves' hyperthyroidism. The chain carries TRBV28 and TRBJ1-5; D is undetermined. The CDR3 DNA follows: TGTGCCAGCAGTTTTATCGTGTTGGATCGTTCCGGCAATCAGCCCCAGCATTTT. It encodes CASSFIVLDRSGNQPQHF.